What follows describes a single TCR beta chain. Its antigen is as yet unknown. Assay used: immunoSEQ multiplex PCR; TCRdb lists only in-frame clones, some missing. The table shows roughly 120,000 clones, with roughly 93% occurring only once. This sample is drawn from a study of graft-versus-host responses after intestinal transplantation. Study overall: As for transplant type, recipients had multivisceral, liver-intestinal, or isolated intestinal grafts. Anti-thymocyte globulin was used for induction in all recipients, who then took tacrolimus and steroids for 2 to 4 years.

The study, taken as a whole, reports: Within allografts, high graft-versus-host to host-versus-graft clonal ratios were seen among patients with graft-donor T cell macrochimerism.

Trimming shortened V by 5 bases and J by 0 bases, and 9 bases separated the two germline ends. The CDR3 has 14 amino acids. Per germline, CDR1 SGHVS and CDR2 FQNEAQ. The rearrangement uses TRBV7-8 and TRBJ2-3; the D gene is possibly TRBD2 (5 bases). The sequences come from unstimulated CD8+ T cells sorted from spleen or lymph node cells, collected before intestinal transplant. This clonotype originated in a human donor who received an intestinal transplant. The CDR3 here is CASSNQRSTDTQYF. The CDR3 DNA reads as TGTGCCAGCAGCAATCAGCGGAGCACAGATACGCAGTATTTT.